The 22 T cell receptor beta chains below all came from one sample that was sequenced in a study of T cell repertoires in cytomegalovirus infection. TCRdb re-called the reads through MiXCR, storing one row per CDR3 protein. The profile shows about 770,000 distinct CDR3 sequences, about 28% of them singletons. Which antigens these TCRs recognize remains unknown. Sequenced here: cultured CD8+ T cells from PBMCs, sampled from culture after CMV antigen stimulation. These receptors were taken from a human donor in good health (CMV status not recorded). Some clones in this sample may be carry-over from other donors' samples.

This clonotype was recorded at least ten times. This chain joins TRBV7-6 and TRBJ1-4; D might be TRBD1 (6 bases). The germline CDR1 and CDR2 sequences are SGHVS and FNYEAQ. V shed 1 base and J shed 8 bases, with 17 bases lying between them. This CDR3 comprises 16 residues. The CDR3 region has the DNA TGTGCCAGCAGCTTAGGGTGGGGGCAAACGGGAGAAAAACTGTTTTTT. Residues: CASSLGWGQTGEKLFF.

This clonotype has ten or more counts. The chain couples TRBV5-6 to TRBJ2-5; 8 nucleotides line up with TRBD2. Trimming cost V 2 bases and J 0 bases; bases outside gene matches: 3. Germline V lookup: CDR1 SGHDT, CDR2 YYEEEE. This CDR3 region has 15 residues. CDR3 sequence (DNA): TGTGCCAGCAGCTTCGGGGGGGACGACCAAGAGACCCAGTACTTC. Translation: CASSFGGDDQETQYF.

In this sample, this clonotype turned up a few times. The chain links TRBV7-3 to TRBJ2-1; D possibly corresponds to TRBD2 (7 bases). CDR3 length equals 14 residues. CDR1 is SGHTA, CDR2 FQGTGA, per germline. V lost 3 bases, J lost 7 bases, and 13 bases lay in between. The CDR3 is CASSLMGGLNEQFF. The CDR3, as DNA: TGTGCCAGCAGCTTGATGGGGGGGCTTAATGAGCAGTTCTTC.

On this clonotype itself: A junction end diverges from the germline sequence, so it may reflect a read error. The gene calls are TRBV11-1 and TRBJ1-2; TRBD1 agrees at 9 bases. The CDR3 covers 14 residues. Per germline, CDR1 SGHAT and CDR2 FQDESV (reference sequence). The DNA of the CDR3 is TGTGCCAGCACCGGGACAGGGTCTAACTATGGCCACACCTTC. It yields the protein CASTGTGSNYGHTF.

There are a few counts of this clonotype. This sequence joins TRBV7-6 and TRBJ1-2; 7 bases are shared with TRBD1. CDR1 is SGHVS, CDR2 FNYEAQ, per germline. J lost 1 base, V lost 5 bases, and 10 bases had no gene match. There are 16 residues in the CDR3. The CDR3 region is CASSVGDRAVNYGYTF. Written as DNA, the CDR3 is TGTGCCAGCAGCGTAGGCGACAGGGCGGTTAACTATGGCTACACCTTC.

The chain joins TRBV19 to TRBJ2-7; 7 bases agree with TRBD1. The V gene end was trimmed by 5 bases and the J gene end by 5 bases; junction bases not matched to a gene: 6. Germline assignment: CDR1 LNHDA and CDR2 SQIVND (reference sequence). This CDR3 region has 13 residues. The CDR3 coding sequence is TGTGCCAGTAGTTACCAGGGACAGAACGAGCAGTACTTC. Encoded protein: CASSYQGQNEQYF. Full variable domain (outside the CDR3, taken from reference TRBV19 and TRBJ2-7): DGGITQSPKYLFRKEGQNVTLSCEQNLNHDAMYWYRQDPGQGLRLIYYSQIVNDFQKGDIAEGYSVSREKKESFPLTVTSAQKNPTAFYLCASSYQGQNEQYFGPGTRLTVT.

A remark on this clonotype: A much larger clone sits a single nucleotide away, making a read error possible. The chain recombines TRBV7-3 with TRBJ2-1; D is unresolved. Germline V gene sequence: CDR1 SGHTA, CDR2 FQGTGA. This CDR3 contains 14 residues. CDR3: CAGSEGSSYNEQFF. Here the CDR3 DNA reads TGTGCCGGCAGTGAAGGTAGCTCCTACAATGAGCAGTTCTTC.

This clonotype was counted ten times or more. The V and J genes are TRBV7-9 and TRBJ1-4, with 8 bases matching TRBD1. Unmatched junction bases numbered 8, after V lost 5 bases and J lost 0 bases. The CDR3 runs to 17 residues. Looked up from germline, CDR1 is SEHNR and CDR2 is FQNEAQ (reference sequence). The CDR3 is CASSPDRGRATNEKLFF. The CDR3 DNA is TGTGCCAGCAGCCCAGACAGGGGACGTGCAACTAATGAAAAACTGTTTTTT.

As to this clonotype: One junction end does not reproduce the germline sequence, and a read error may be involved. The V gene is TRBV7-3, the J gene TRBJ2-1; TRBD1 is a possible D gene (6 bases). The germline gives CDR1 SGHTA, CDR2 FQGTGA. The CDR3 runs 14 residues. Here the CDR3 reads CPSSPPGTLNEQFF. The DNA of the CDR3 is TGTCCCAGCAGCCCCCCCGGGACATTAAATGAGCAGTTCTTC.

A note on this clonotype: A much larger clone is a single base away; this may be a read error. The rearrangement joins TRBV7-6 to TRBJ1-1; no reliable D call. This CDR3 comprises 19 residues. Germline V CDR1 and CDR2: SGHVS, FNYEAQ. Trimming took 5 bases from V and 3 from J, leaving 28 bases between them. The CDR3 here is CASSLGPASTPNEHTEAFF. The CDR3 DNA sequence: TGTGCCAGCAGCCTCGGTCCCGCCTCCACCCCGAATGAGCACACTGAAGCTTTCTTT.

Ten or more counts support this clonotype. The V and J genes are TRBV6-1 and TRBJ1-1; D unclear. The V gene lost 6 bases and the J gene lost 1 base, with 9 bases spanning the gap. Looked up from germline, CDR1 is MNHNS and CDR2 is SASEGT. The CDR3 is made up of 13 amino acids. For the CDR3, the DNA is TGTGCCAGCAGCACGCCAACGAACACTGAAGCTTTCTTT. It is translated as CASSTPTNTEAFF.

The gene calls are TRBV19 and TRBJ1-2; maybe TRBD1 (5 bases). Germline V gene data show CDR1 as LNHDA and CDR2 as SQIVND (reference sequence). This CDR3 is built from 17 residues. Trimming stripped 3 bases from V and 7 bases from J, with 24 bases between. This CDR3 reads CASSIPLYRGAGRGYTF. In DNA, the CDR3 is TGTGCCAGTAGTATTCCCCTCTACCGGGGCGCCGGACGTGGCTACACCTTC.

There are a few counts of this clonotype. The chain couples TRBV27 to TRBJ1-4; D remains unclear. The germline V gene has CDR1 MNHEY and CDR2 SMNVEV (reference sequence). The V end lost 4 bases, the J end lost 5 bases, and 8 bases lay between the germline ends. The length of the CDR3 is 13 residues. The DNA of the CDR3 is TGTGCCAGCAGTTGGAGGCAGAATGAAAAACTGTTTTTT. Translation: CASSWRQNEKLFF.

The rearrangement links TRBV29-1 to TRBJ1-2; possibly TRBD1 for D (5 bases). The CDR3 has 12 residues. Germline V gives CDR1 SQVTM, CDR2 ANQGSEA. Trimming took 0 bases from V and 8 from J, leaving 10 bases between them. The DNA for the CDR3 is TGCAGCGTTGAAGACAGGGAAGGCGGCTACACCTTC. Protein sequence: CSVEDREGGYTF.

This chain links TRBV7-6 with TRBJ2-3; D remains ambiguous. The germline V gene encodes CDR1 SGHVS and CDR2 FNYEAQ. The V end lost 1 base, the J end lost 0 bases, and 11 bases lay between the germline ends. This CDR3 spans 16 amino acids. The CDR3 region is CASSLVLDLSTDTQYF. The CDR3 DNA reads as TGTGCCAGCAGCTTAGTTCTCGACCTAAGCACAGATACGCAGTATTTT.

The rearrangement links TRBV7-8 to TRBJ2-5; no clear D gene. The CDR3 has 16 residues. V was clipped by 1 base and J by 1 base, with 13 bases between them. In germline, CDR1 is SGHVS, CDR2 FQNEAQ. In nucleotides, the CDR3 is TGTGCCAGCAGCTTAGTACCGGTGGGAATCCAAGAGACCCAGTACTTC. This translates into CASSLVPVGIQETQYF.

This clonotype has just a few counts. This chain connects TRBV11-2 to TRBJ1-1, with D perhaps TRBD1 (5 bases). Trimming removed 3 bases at V and 7 bases at J, with 24 bases between. The CDR3 length is 17 residues. Germline-derived CDR1 and CDR2 are SGHAT and FQNNGV. In nucleotides, the CDR3 is TGTGCCAGCAGCTTCCGGGGCAGGGCGCCTGAGTGGGATGAAGCTTTCTTT. It encodes CASSFRGRAPEWDEAFF.

The genes are TRBV25-1 and TRBJ1-1, with D possibly matching TRBD1 (5 bases). Germline CDR1 reads MGHDK; CDR2 reads SYGVNS. Trimming took 5 bases from V and 4 from J, leaving 14 bases between them. The CDR3 has 14 residues. The chain's CDR3 is CASSPGMGGTEAFF. The DNA for the CDR3 is TGTGCCAGCAGTCCCGGGATGGGGGGCACTGAAGCTTTCTTT.

In this sample, this clonotype turned up a few times. The chain has TRBV7-9 and TRBJ1-1; 9 bases fit TRBD1. This CDR3 has 14 residues. The junction had 5 bases not matched to a gene; V was cut back by 5 bases and J by 4 bases. Germline CDR1 and CDR2: SEHNR and FQNEAQ (reference sequence). CDR3 sequence (DNA): TGTGCCAGCAGCCCCCCGGGACAGGGCACTGAAGCTTTCTTT. Amino acid sequence: CASSPPGQGTEAFF.

The chain recombines TRBV6-1 with TRBJ2-1; 11 bases are a match to TRBD1. Germline V CDR1 and CDR2: MNHNS, SASEGT. Losses at the gene ends were 7 bases for V and 9 bases for J; bases not matched to a gene: 5. CDR3 length equals 13 residues. The CDR3 coding sequence is TGTGCCAGCATTGGGACAGGGGGGGGTGAGCAGTTCTTC. Translating gives CASIGTGGGEQFF.

This clonotype appeared once. Given a much more abundant clone one base away, this may be a read error. The DNA for the CDR3 is TGCGCCAGCAGCCAAAATAACTATGGCTACACCTTC. This sequence encodes CASSQNNYGYTF. The chain couples TRBV4-3 to TRBJ1-2; D gene unclear. Germline CDR1 is LGHNA and CDR2 is YSLEER. The V gene lost 2 bases and the J gene lost 1 base, with 2 bases spanning the gap. CDR3 length: 12 residues.

The chain uses TRBV7-2 and TRBJ2-3; perhaps D is TRBD1 or TRBD2 (5 bases each). The V end lost 5 bases, the J end lost 2 bases, and 14 bases lay between the germline ends. The CDR3 covers 15 residues. CDR1 SGHTA and CDR2 FQGNSA come from the germline V gene. CDR3 region: CASSRPVGDTDTQYF. DNA of the CDR3: TGTGCCAGCAGCCGCCCTGTGGGGGACACAGATACGCAGTATTTT. The full variable domain, its missing parts supplied by reference TRBV7-2 and TRBJ2-3, is GAGVSQSPSNKVTEKGKDVELRCDPISGHTALYWYRQSLGQGLEFLIYFQGNSAPDKSGLPSDRFSAERTGGSVSTLTIQRTQQEDSAVYLCASSRPVGDTDTQYFGPGTRLTVL.